This TCR beta chain emerged from a study of radiotherapy plus CTLA-4 blockade in lung cancer. General study points: Early blood T cell clone changes and increased post-radiation serum interferon-beta were reportedly the strongest response predictors. Expansion in blood of tumor-derived TCR clones was seen after radiotherapy plus ipilimumab.

About this clone itself: The antigen is undetermined.

Sequencing was performed with immunoSEQ multiplex PCR; in TCRdb, only in-frame clones are kept and a portion is missing. The table records about 80,000 clones, about four fifths of them present only once. V dropped 5 bases and J dropped 9 bases, with 20 bases sitting between them. Germline V CDR1 and CDR2: SGHAT, FQNNGV. The CDR3 has 14 amino acids. Those patients who had chemo-refractory metastatic non-small-cell lung cancer were given focal radiation along with CTLA-4 blockade through ipilimumab. The source of this sequence is a human donor with non-small cell lung cancer who had stable disease on radiotherapy plus ipilimumab. The rearrangement uses TRBV11-2 and TRBJ2-7; no clear D gene. Sequenced here: peripheral blood, sampled from a patient treated with radiotherapy plus ipilimumab. CDR3 amino acids: CASSTTRQASAQYF. As DNA, the CDR3 is TGTGCCAGCAGCACTACACGGCAAGCCAGCGCGCAGTACTTC.